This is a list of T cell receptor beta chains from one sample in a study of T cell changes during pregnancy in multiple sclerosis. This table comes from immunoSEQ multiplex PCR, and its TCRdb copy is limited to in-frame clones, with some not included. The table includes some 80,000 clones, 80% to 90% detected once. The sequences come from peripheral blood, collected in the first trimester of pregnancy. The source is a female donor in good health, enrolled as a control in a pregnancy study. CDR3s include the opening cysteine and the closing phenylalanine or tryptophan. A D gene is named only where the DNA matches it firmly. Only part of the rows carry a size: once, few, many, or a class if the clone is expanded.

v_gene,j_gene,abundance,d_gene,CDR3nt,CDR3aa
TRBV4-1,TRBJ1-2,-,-,TGCGCCAGCAGCCAACTTCGGGGGGGCTACACCTTC,CASSQLRGGYTF
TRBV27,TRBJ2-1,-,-,TGTGCCAGCAGTTTACGAGGGAGCTCCTACAATGAGCAGTTCTTC,CASSLRGSSYNEQFF
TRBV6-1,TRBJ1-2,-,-,TGTGCCAGCAGTAGACGGAGGATTGGCTACACCTTC,CASSRRRIGYTF
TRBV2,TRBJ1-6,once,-,TGTGCCAGCAATAGAGGGAATTCACCCCTCCACTTT,CASNRGNSPLHF
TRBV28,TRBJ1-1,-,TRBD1,TGTGCCAGCAGTTCATCCGGGACAGGGGTGGGGAACACTGAAGCTTTCTTT,CASSSSGTGVGNTEAFF
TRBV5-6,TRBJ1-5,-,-,TGTGCCAGCAGCCTGTTCGGGGCGGGGGGCAATCAGCCCCAGCATTTT,CASSLFGAGGNQPQHF
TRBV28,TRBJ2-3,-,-,TGTGCCAGCAGTTTAGCGACTATAAGCACAGATACGCAGTATTTT,CASSLATISTDTQYF
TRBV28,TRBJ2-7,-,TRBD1,TGTGCCAGCAGGCCCGGACAGGGGGATTTCGACGAGCAGTACTTC,CASRPGQGDFDEQYF
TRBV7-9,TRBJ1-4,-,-,TGTGCCAGCAGCCCCTCCCAGACTCTTAATGAAAAACTGTTTTTT,CASSPSQTLNEKLFF
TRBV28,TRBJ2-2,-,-,TGTGCCAGCACTACAGTGAACACCGGGGAGCTGTTTTTT,CASTTVNTGELFF
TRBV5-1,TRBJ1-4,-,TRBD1,TGCGCCAGCAGCTTGGAGATACAGGGGGCGAAAACTAATGAAAAACTGTTTTTT,CASSLEIQGAKTNEKLFF
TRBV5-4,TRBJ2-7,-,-,TGTGCCAGCAGCCCCGATGACCGCAGACAGGAGCAGTACTTC,CASSPDDRRQEQYF
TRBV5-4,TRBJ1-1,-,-,TGTGCCAGCAGCTTGGGGGGAGCCACTGAAGCTTTCTTT,CASSLGGATEAFF
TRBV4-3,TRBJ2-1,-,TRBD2,TGCGCCAGCAGCCCAGGAGCGGGAGTTCACAATGAGCAGTTCTTC,CASSPGAGVHNEQFF
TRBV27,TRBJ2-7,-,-,TGTGCCAGCAGCCCCCGCGGGCCGGATTCTTTTCTCCCCGAGCAGTACTTC,CASSPRGPDSFLPEQYF
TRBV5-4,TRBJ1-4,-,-,TGTGCCAGCAGCTTCAGGGGAGGGGGGGCTCCGGCAACTAATGAAAAACTGTTTTTT,CASSFRGGGAPATNEKLFF
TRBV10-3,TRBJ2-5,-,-,TGTGCCATCAGTGCAGGAGAGACCCAGTACTTC,CAISAGETQYF
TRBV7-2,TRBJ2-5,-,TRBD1,TGTGCCAGCAGCTCCCGGGACAGGGGGATAGAGACCCAGTACTTC,CASSSRDRGIETQYF
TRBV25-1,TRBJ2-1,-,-,TGTGCCAGCAGCGACGGGTTTTATGAGCAGTTCTTC,CASSDGFYEQFF
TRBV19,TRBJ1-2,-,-,TGTGCCAGTACCATCAGGGCGGCCGATGGCTACACCTTC,CASTIRAADGYTF
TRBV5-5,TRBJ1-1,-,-,TGTGCCAGCAGCTTGCGAGGGGGGGACACTGAAGCTTTCTTT,CASSLRGGDTEAFF
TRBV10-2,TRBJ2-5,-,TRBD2,TGCGCCAGCAGTGATGGGACTAGCGGGAGGGCCAGTGGGGAGACCCAGTACTTC,CASSDGTSGRASGETQYF
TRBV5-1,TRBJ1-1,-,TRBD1,TGCGCCAGCAACCCGACAGGGCCGCCCACTGAAGCTTTCTTT,CASNPTGPPTEAFF